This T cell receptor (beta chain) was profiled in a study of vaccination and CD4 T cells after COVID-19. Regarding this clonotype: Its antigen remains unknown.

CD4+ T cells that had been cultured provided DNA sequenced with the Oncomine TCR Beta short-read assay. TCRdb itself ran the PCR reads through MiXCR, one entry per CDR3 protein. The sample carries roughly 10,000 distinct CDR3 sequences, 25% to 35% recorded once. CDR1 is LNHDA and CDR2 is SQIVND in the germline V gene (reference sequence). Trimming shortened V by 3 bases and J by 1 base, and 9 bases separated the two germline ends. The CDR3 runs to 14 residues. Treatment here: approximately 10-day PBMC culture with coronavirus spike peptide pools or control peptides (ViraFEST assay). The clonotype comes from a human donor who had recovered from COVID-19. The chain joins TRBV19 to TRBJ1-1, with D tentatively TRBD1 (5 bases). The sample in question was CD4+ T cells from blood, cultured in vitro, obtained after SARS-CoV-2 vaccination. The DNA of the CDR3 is TGTGCCAGTAGTATGGGGGGATCGAACACTGAAGCTTTCTTT. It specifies CASSMGGSNTEAFF.